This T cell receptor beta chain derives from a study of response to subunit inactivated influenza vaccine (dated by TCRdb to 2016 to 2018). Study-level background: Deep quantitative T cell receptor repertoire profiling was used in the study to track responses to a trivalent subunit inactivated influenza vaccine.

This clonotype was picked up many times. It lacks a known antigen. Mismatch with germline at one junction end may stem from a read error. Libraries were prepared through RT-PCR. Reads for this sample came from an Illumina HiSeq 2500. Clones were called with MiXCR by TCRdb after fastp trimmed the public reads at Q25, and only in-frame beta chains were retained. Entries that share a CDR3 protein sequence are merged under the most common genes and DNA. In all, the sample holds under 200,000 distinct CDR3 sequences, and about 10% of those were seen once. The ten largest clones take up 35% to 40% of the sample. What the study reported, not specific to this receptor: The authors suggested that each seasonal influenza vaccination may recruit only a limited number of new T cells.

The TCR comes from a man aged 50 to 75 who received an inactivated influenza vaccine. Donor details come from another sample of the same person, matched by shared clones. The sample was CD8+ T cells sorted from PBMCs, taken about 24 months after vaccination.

The CDR3 corresponds to CAISEGQPLLF. The DNA sequence reads TGTGCCATCAGTGAGGGACAACCCCTACTTTTC. The chain employs TRBV10-3 and TRBJ2-1; TRBD1 is a weak D gene call, 5 bases matching. From cysteine to phenylalanine, the CDR3 is 11 amino acids long. Only the CDR3 DNA stays, 33 bases, in frame from base 1. Taken from the germline V gene, the CDR1 and CDR2 loops are ENHRY and SYGVKD.